The rows below give T cell receptor beta chains drawn from one sample of a study of cytotoxic CD8 clonotypes in ibrutinib-treated CLL. Profiling relied on immunoSEQ multiplex PCR, and the TCRdb table lists in-frame clones only, not all of them. The sample yields approximately 120,000 clones, 50% to 65% seen once. This specimen was PBMCs, taken after 24 months of ibrutinib treatment. The source is a human donor with chronic lymphocytic leukemia. Both conserved end residues are part of each CDR3. The D gene is left open where the match is weak.

>TRBV25-1|TRBJ2-5|TRBD2
CASSTPSGGTGETQYF
>TRBV5-8|TRBJ1-6|TRBD1
CASSLGTASSYNSPLHF
>TRBV11-3|TRBJ2-7|.
CASSSGSSYEQYF
>TRBV11-3|TRBJ2-7|TRBD1
CASSLLQGAGEQYF
>TRBV1|TRBJ1-5|.
CTSSFPAGTHSNQPQHF
>TRBV7-3|TRBJ2-5|.
CASSSTQLAAYQETQYF
>TRBV10-2|TRBJ2-7|.
CASRQESSYEQYF
>TRBV2|TRBJ1-4|.
CASSEEGGTPNEKLFF
>TRBV5-1|TRBJ2-5|.
CASSFPYWGQETQYF
>TRBV7-3|TRBJ2-3|.
CASSLGRTLRTDTQYF
>TRBV28|TRBJ2-5|TRBD1
CASSLTGNQETQYF
>TRBV19|TRBJ2-1|TRBD1
CASRGDRDVNEQFF
>TRBV7-3|TRBJ1-6|.
CASSLPEAATGIHF
>TRBV29-1|TRBJ1-1|.
CSGQREGTEAFF
>TRBV29-1|TRBJ1-2|TRBD1
CSVGTGVGYTF
>TRBV14|TRBJ1-3|.
CASSFLPANSGNTIYF
>TRBV2|TRBJ1-1|.
CASRPQGYTEAFF
>TRBV5-1|TRBJ2-7|.
CASSLAAGSSYEQYF
>TRBV7-9|TRBJ2-1|TRBD2
CASSRLARGAYNEQFF
>TRBV30|TRBJ2-2|.
CAWSMGGNTGELFF
>TRBV5-1|TRBJ1-2|TRBD1
CASSLDRDYGYTF
>TRBV5-5|TRBJ2-2|.
CASSLTGLLYAANTGELFF
>TRBV4-3|TRBJ2-3|.
CASSRTGVGTDTQYF
>TRBV7-2|TRBJ2-7|.
CASSLGGRALYEQYF
>TRBV6-4|TRBJ2-6|.
CASSDSTDTVSGANVLTF
>TRBV19|TRBJ2-7|TRBD2
CASSPGGAPSYEQYF
>TRBV30|TRBJ1-2|.
CAWSGSRGGPYGYTF
>TRBV11-2|TRBJ2-7|TRBD1
CASSPTGGAYEQYF
>TRBV7-8|TRBJ1-2|.
CASSLGDTGGYTF
>TRBV19|TRBJ1-2|TRBD1
CASSPSGTGGVYGYTF
>TRBV5-8|TRBJ2-7|TRBD1
CASSGRQGTYEQYF
>TRBV18|TRBJ2-2|TRBD1
CASSPPTGVGTGELFF
>TRBV29-1|TRBJ2-7|TRBD1
CSVAAGQGLNEQYF
>TRBV5-6|TRBJ2-5|TRBD1
CASSSWGQGAKQETQYF
>TRBV7-9|TRBJ2-5|TRBD2
CASSLGTSGGSQETQYF
>TRBV5-1|TRBJ2-1|.
CASSLDTGTRYNEQFF
>TRBV5-1|TRBJ2-5|.
CASSQLGRETTETQYF
>TRBV7-8|TRBJ2-7|TRBD1
CASSPGQGCYF
>TRBV6-5|TRBJ2-7|.
CASSWSGQPDYEQYF
>TRBV30|TRBJ2-7|.
CACHRPNTYEQYF
>TRBV21-1|TRBJ1-5|.
CASKRGSSLWPQHF
>TRBV25-1|TRBJ1-2|.
CASSEIGIGGYTF
>TRBV15|TRBJ1-6|.
CATSSTKMSLDNSPLHF
>TRBV5-6|TRBJ2-7|TRBD1
CASSLGQGGEQYF
>TRBV7-9|TRBJ2-3|.
CASSPLPLSTDTQYF
>TRBV5-1|TRBJ2-5|.
CASSSDGYQETQYF
>TRBV5-1|TRBJ2-7|.
CASSFGWELSEQYF
>TRBV5-1|TRBJ2-1|.
CASARDAYNEQFF
>TRBV29-1|TRBJ2-1|.
CSAQVNEQFF
>TRBV27|TRBJ1-4|.
CASSPWGTNEKLFF
>TRBV7-9|TRBJ1-1|.
CASSLRGLNTEAFF
>TRBV25-1|TRBJ2-7|TRBD1
CASSGTGQGVLYEQYF